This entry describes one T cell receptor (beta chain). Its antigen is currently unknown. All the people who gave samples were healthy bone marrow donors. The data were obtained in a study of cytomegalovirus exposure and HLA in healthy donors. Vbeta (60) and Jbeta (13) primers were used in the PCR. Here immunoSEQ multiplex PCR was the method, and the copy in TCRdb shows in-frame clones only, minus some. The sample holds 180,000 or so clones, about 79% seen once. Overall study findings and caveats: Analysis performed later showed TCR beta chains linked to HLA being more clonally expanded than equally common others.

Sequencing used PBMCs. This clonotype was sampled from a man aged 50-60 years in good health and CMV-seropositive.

The DNA for the CDR3 is TGTGCCAGCAGCGCAAAGCCGGGGGTATATGGCTACACCTTC. Its protein product is CASSAKPGVYGYTF. The chain links TRBV11-2 to TRBJ1-2; TRBD1 is a possible D gene (5 bases). The CDR3 spans 14 residues. Germline loops: CDR1 SGHAT, CDR2 FQNNGV. V lost 5 bases and J 5 bases, leaving 15 bases between the germline ends.